This TCR beta chain was captured by sequencing in a study of breast tumors, draining lymph nodes, adjacent tissues. Study results and limitations: Tumor repertoires ranked between lymph nodes and nontumor tissue in diversity, with V and J gene preferences.

Concerning this clonotype itself: Its specificity is unknown.

TCRdb re-analysed the multiplex PCR reads in MiXCR, keeping a single row per CDR3 protein. The sample records 20,000 to 25,000 distinct CDR3 sequences, roughly 40% being singletons. Trimming cost V 4 bases and J 6 bases, with 13 bases left between them. The CDR3 loop spans 13 amino acids. Germline V gives CDR1 SGHRS, CDR2 YFSETQ. The V gene is TRBV5-1, the J gene TRBJ1-1, with TRBD1 as a possible D gene (5 bases). This TCR came from a female donor with breast cancer. Some clones in this sample may be carry-over from other donors' samples. The sample was breast tumor tissue. CDR3 sequence reads: CASSQGDRAEAFF. CDR3 in DNA: TGCGCCAGCAGCCAAGGGGATCGGGCTGAAGCTTTCTTT.